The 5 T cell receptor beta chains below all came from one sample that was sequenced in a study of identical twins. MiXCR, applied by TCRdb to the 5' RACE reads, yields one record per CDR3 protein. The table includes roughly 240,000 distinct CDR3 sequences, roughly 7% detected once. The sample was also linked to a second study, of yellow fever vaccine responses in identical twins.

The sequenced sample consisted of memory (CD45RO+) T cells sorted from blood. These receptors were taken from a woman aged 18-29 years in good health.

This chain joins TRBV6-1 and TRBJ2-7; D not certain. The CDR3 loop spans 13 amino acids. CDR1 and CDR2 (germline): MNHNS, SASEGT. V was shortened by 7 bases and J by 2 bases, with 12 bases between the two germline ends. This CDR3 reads CASNNLRTYEQYV. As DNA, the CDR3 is TGTGCCAGCAATAATTTGAGGACCTACGAGCAGTACGTC.

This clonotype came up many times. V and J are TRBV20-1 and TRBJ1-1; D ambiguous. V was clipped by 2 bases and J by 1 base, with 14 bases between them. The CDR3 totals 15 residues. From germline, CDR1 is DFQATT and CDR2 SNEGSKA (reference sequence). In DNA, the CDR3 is TGCAGTGCTAGACCCACCGGACGGGGGAACACTGAAGCTTTCTTT. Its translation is CSARPTGRGNTEAFF.

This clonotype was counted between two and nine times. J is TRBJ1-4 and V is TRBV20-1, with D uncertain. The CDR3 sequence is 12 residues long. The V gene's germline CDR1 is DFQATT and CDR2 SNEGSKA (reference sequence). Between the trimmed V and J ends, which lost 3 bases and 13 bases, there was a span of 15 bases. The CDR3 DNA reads TGCAGTGCTAGTATAGCAGCCGAGGGACTGTTTTTT. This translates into CSASIAAEGLFF.

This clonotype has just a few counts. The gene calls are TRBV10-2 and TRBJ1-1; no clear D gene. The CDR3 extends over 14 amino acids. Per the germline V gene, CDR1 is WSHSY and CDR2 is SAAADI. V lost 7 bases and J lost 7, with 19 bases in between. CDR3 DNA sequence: TGCGCCAGCACAGCGGACCACCCCAACTATGAAGCTTTCTTT. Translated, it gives CASTADHPNYEAFF.

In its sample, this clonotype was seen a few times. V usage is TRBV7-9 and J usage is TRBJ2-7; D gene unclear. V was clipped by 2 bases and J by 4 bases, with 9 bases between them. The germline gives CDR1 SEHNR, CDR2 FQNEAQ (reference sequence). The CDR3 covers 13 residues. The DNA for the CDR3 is TGTGCCAGCAGCTTATCCCCGCTTTACGAGCAGTACTTC. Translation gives CASSLSPLYEQYF.